These 32 T cell receptor beta chains came from one sample sequenced in a study of vaccination and CD4 T cells after COVID-19. Sequenced with the Oncomine TCR Beta short-read assay was DNA taken from cultured CD4+ T cells. MiXCR was run by TCRdb on the PCR reads, yielding one entry per CDR3 protein. This sample has 20,000 to 25,000 distinct CDR3 sequences, with around half found just once. Antigen specificity for these receptors is unknown. The treatment is: roughly 11-day PBMC culture with coronavirus spike peptide pools or control peptides (ViraFEST assay). The sequencing sample was made of CD4+ T cells from blood, cultured in vitro. These receptor sequences come from a human donor who had recovered from COVID-19.

By share of the sample, this clonotype is medium-sized. The chain couples TRBV5-1 to TRBJ1-2, with D possibly matching TRBD1 (5 bases). The V gene's germline CDR1 is SGHRS and CDR2 YFSETQ. The CDR3 has 13 residues. V lost 0 bases to trimming and J lost 7 bases, with 10 bases between them. The CDR3 DNA reads as TGCGCCAGCAGCTTGGAGGGGTCCGTTGGCTACACCTTC. This codes for CASSLEGSVGYTF.

The chain links TRBV12-1 to TRBJ1-5; no DNA check was done on the table's D call, TRBD1. TRBV12-1 corresponds to a pseudogene. The CDR3 is 17 amino acids. The CDR3 DNA follows: TGTGCCAGCAGCTTTGATAATGACAGGGAGGGGAATCAGCCCCAGCATTTT. Amino acid sequence: CASSFDNDREGNQPQHF.

This clonotype counts as medium-sized. The chain has TRBV27 and TRBJ1-6, with 11 bases aligning to TRBD1. J lost 7 bases, V lost 1 base, and 3 bases had no gene match. The CDR3 is made up of 16 amino acids. Germline assignment: CDR1 MNHEY and CDR2 SMNVEV (reference sequence). The CDR3: CASSLFGTGGNSPLHF. In nucleotides, the CDR3 is TGTGCCAGCAGTTTATTCGGGACAGGGGGGAATTCACCCCTCCACTTT.

The chain combines TRBV5-4 with TRBJ2-3; no firm D call. The ends were cut back, 4 bases at V and 6 bases at J, with 18 bases in the middle. CDR3 length: 15 amino acids. The germline CDR1 and CDR2 sequences are SGHNT and YYREEE (reference sequence). The CDR3 is CASSQEARLVDTQYF. In DNA form, the CDR3 reads TGTGCCAGCAGCCAAGAGGCCCGCTTGGTGGATACGCAGTATTTT.

The sample holds one count of this clonotype. CDR3 region: CASSILGQGETEAFF. The DNA for the CDR3 is TGTGCCAGTAGTATTCTCGGACAGGGGGAGACTGAAGCTTTCTTT. The gene calls are TRBV19 and TRBJ1-1; 10 nucleotides agree with TRBD1. V was pared by 3 bases and J by 5 bases, with 6 bases of the junction left unmatched. The CDR3 runs 15 residues. Germline V lookup: CDR1 LNHDA, CDR2 SQIVND (reference sequence).

V usage is TRBV6-2 or TRBV6-3 and J usage is TRBJ2-7; 7 bases match TRBD2. The CDR3 runs 13 residues. Germline V gives CDR1 MNHEY, CDR2 SVGEGT. J was trimmed by 4 bases and V by 4 bases; bases with no gene match: 4. The CDR3 sequence is CASSWDYQYEQYF. The DNA of the CDR3 is TGTGCCAGCAGTTGGGACTACCAATACGAGCAGTACTTC.

This clonotype came up once. The chain links TRBV7-2 to TRBJ2-3; D call uncertain. The CDR3 covers 14 residues. Looked up from germline, CDR1 is SGHTA and CDR2 is FQGNSA. Trimming stripped 7 bases from V and 2 bases from J, with 13 bases between. CDR3 DNA: TGTGCCAGCACCTTGGACGGATACACAGATACGCAGTATTTT. This gives the protein CASTLDGYTDTQYF.

This chain joins TRBV10-3 and TRBJ2-5, with a possible D match to TRBD2 (5 bases). This CDR3 has 15 residues. From germline, CDR1 is ENHRY and CDR2 SYGVKD. The V gene lost 4 bases and the J gene lost 7 bases, with 19 bases spanning the gap. The CDR3: CAISVSTEGSGTQYF. CDR3 nucleotides: TGTGCCATCAGTGTTAGCACTGAGGGATCCGGGACCCAGTACTTC.

In its sample, this clonotype was seen a few times. The rearrangement joins TRBV14 to TRBJ1-1; D gene unclear. The CDR3 consists of 13 residues. Germline CDR1 reads SGHDN; CDR2 reads FVKESK. Trimming cost V 2 bases and J 0 bases, with 4 bases left between them. In DNA, the CDR3 is TGTGCCAGCAGCCAAAACATGAACACTGAAGCTTTCTTT. It translates to CASSQNMNTEAFF.

The chain links TRBV11-2 to TRBJ2-7, with 8 nucleotides matching TRBD1. The length of the CDR3 is 14 residues. Germline values: CDR1 SGHAT, CDR2 FQNNGV. V was pared by 10 bases and J by 3 bases, with 11 bases of the junction left unmatched. CDR3: CATQAGTGFYEQYF. CDR3 in DNA: TGTGCCACCCAGGCCGGGACAGGATTCTACGAGCAGTACTTC.

The chain joins TRBV20-1 to TRBJ2-2; weak D call: TRBD2 (5 bases). Germline assignment: CDR1 DFQATT and CDR2 SNEGSKA (reference sequence). Trimming took 1 base from V and 9 from J, leaving 12 bases between them. There are 13 residues in the CDR3. The CDR3 region is CSARGGDFRELFF. The CDR3, as DNA: TGCAGTGCTAGAGGGGGAGACTTCCGGGAGCTGTTTTTT.

The V gene is TRBV7-3, the J gene TRBJ2-3; 10 bases agree with TRBD2. CDR3 length: 19 residues. J was trimmed by 2 bases and V by 4 bases; bases with no gene match: 15. The V gene's germline CDR1 is SGHTA and CDR2 FQGTGA. In nucleotides, the CDR3 is TGTGCCAGCAGCTCCCCCAACTTCACTAGCGGGATATACACAGATACGCAGTATTTT. This gives the protein CASSSPNFTSGIYTDTQYF.

This sequence joins TRBV6-1 and TRBJ2-1, with 9 positions matching TRBD2. This CDR3 region has 16 residues. Germline V lookup: CDR1 MNHNS, CDR2 SASEGT. V was pared by 5 bases and J by 2 bases, with 7 bases of the junction left unmatched. The CDR3 loop reads CASSLAGPITYNEQFF. In DNA, the CDR3 is TGTGCCAGCAGTCTAGCGGGGCCAATTACCTACAATGAGCAGTTCTTC.

The chain is built from TRBV10-1 and TRBJ2-2; D possibly corresponds to TRBD2 (6 bases). V was trimmed by 8 bases and J by 0 bases, leaving 19 bases between them. The length of the CDR3 is 17 residues. CDR1 WNHNN and CDR2 SYGVQD come from the germline V gene (reference sequence). The CDR3 sequence is CASALRASDPNTGELFF. CDR3 nucleotides: TGCGCCAGCGCACTTCGGGCTAGCGATCCGAACACCGGGGAGCTGTTTTTT.

This chain links TRBV18 with TRBJ2-2; tentative D call: TRBD2 (6 bases). V was shortened by 0 bases and J by 0 bases, with 11 bases between the two germline ends. The CDR3 length is 17 residues. Germline lookup yields CDR1 KGHSH and CDR2 LQKENI. The CDR3 region is CASSPPNLAPNTGELFF. In nucleotides, the CDR3 is TGTGCCAGCTCACCACCGAACCTAGCGCCGAACACCGGGGAGCTGTTTTTT.

The chain links TRBV7-2 to TRBJ2-4; D possibly corresponds to TRBD1 (5 bases). Germline V gene lookup returns CDR1 SGHTA and CDR2 FQGNSA. Trimming took off 5 bases at V and 1 base at J, with 15 bases between the two ends. This CDR3 region has 16 residues. DNA for the CDR3: TGTGCCAGCAGCGCCAACAGGCTGCGGGCCAAAAACATTCAGTACTTC. Translating gives CASSANRLRAKNIQYF.

The chain is built from TRBV21-1 and TRBJ2-2; the D call TRBD1 from the table was never checked on the DNA. TRBV21-1 is deemed a pseudogene. The CDR3 is made up of 16 amino acids. CDR3 in amino acids: CASSNGDRQNTGELFF. DNA for the CDR3: TGTGCCAGCAGCAACGGGGACAGGCAGAACACCGGGGAGCTGTTTTTT.

CDR3 bases: TGTGCCAGCAGTTCCGGTGCCACCATTTGGGCAGATACGCAGTATTTT. Residues: CASSSGATIWADTQYF. The V gene is TRBV7-2, the J gene TRBJ2-3; no firm D call. The V gene lost 6 bases and the J gene lost 4 bases, with 20 bases spanning the gap. CDR3 length equals 16 residues. CDR1 is SGHTA and CDR2 is FQGNSA in the germline V gene.

There are a few counts of this clonotype. V is TRBV7-2 and J is TRBJ1-2, with 9 nucleotides matching TRBD1. With 4 bases clipped from V and 8 bases from J, the junction kept 5 bases outside the gene matches. The CDR3 sequence is 13 residues long. CDR1 and CDR2 from the germline V gene are SGHTA and FQGNSA. This chain's CDR3 is CASSSQGALGYTF. CDR3 DNA: TGTGCCAGCAGCTCACAGGGGGCCCTCGGCTACACCTTC.

The chain uses TRBV29-1 and TRBJ1-2, with D unclear. The CDR3 totals 10 residues. The germline V gene encodes CDR1 SQVTM and CDR2 ANQGSEA. V lost 5 bases to trimming and J lost 4 bases, with 5 bases between them. In DNA, the CDR3 is TGCAGCGTTTACGGCTATGGCTACACCTTC. Translated: CSVYGYGYTF.

This clonotype has only a few counts. This chain connects TRBV2 to TRBJ1-2; D is unclear. The CDR3 has 13 amino acids. Per the germline V gene, CDR1 is SNHLY and CDR2 is FYNNEI. V lost 6 bases and J 2 bases, leaving 10 bases between the germline ends. The CDR3 loop reads CASSGGLNYGYTF. CDR3 DNA sequence: TGTGCCAGCAGCGGAGGGCTAAACTATGGCTACACCTTC.

The chain employs TRBV10-1 and TRBJ2-7; 8 positions match TRBD2. This CDR3 is 13 amino acids long. The germline V gene has CDR1 WNHNN and CDR2 SYGVQD (reference sequence). V trimming: 7 bases; J trimming: 6 bases; junction bases outside the gene matches: 8. CDR3 residues: CASTPGGGGEQYF. As DNA, the CDR3 is TGCGCCAGCACCCCCGGGGGGGGTGGCGAGCAGTACTTC.

This clonotype showed up just a few times. The chain joins TRBV19 to TRBJ1-2; D is unresolved. V was trimmed by 7 bases and J by 8 bases, leaving 20 bases between them. CDR1 and CDR2 (germline): LNHDA, SQIVND (reference sequence). This CDR3 is 14 amino acids long. The CDR3 nucleotides are TGTGCCAGTAAAACAGCCCAGGCGGGCTTCGGCTACACCTTC. Its protein product is CASKTAQAGFGYTF. Full variable domain (missing parts from reference TRBV19 and TRBJ1-2): DGGITQSPKYLFRKEGQNVTLSCEQNLNHDAMYWYRQDPGQGLRLIYYSQIVNDFQKGDIAEGYSVSREKKESFPLTVTSAQKNPTAFYLCASKTAQAGFGYTFGSGTRLTVV.

The rearrangement joins TRBV27 to TRBJ1-1, with D unclear. V lost 2 bases and J lost 3, with 7 bases in between. This CDR3 is 13 amino acids long. CDR1 and CDR2 (germline): MNHEY, SMNVEV (reference sequence). The CDR3 DNA is TGTGCCAGCAGTTTAAAGGCGTACACTGAAGCTTTCTTT. It is translated as CASSLKAYTEAFF.

The J gene is TRBJ2-7, the V gene TRBV20-1, with 7 bases fitting TRBD2. The CDR3 consists of 13 residues. The germline gives CDR1 DFQATT, CDR2 SNEGSKA (reference sequence). Trimming at V came to 6 bases and at J to 3 bases, leaving 8 bases not matched to a gene. The CDR3 reads CSAGLAVGYEQYF. CDR3 DNA sequence: TGCAGTGCCGGCCTAGCGGTAGGCTACGAGCAGTACTTC.

The V gene is TRBV11-2, the J gene TRBJ2-1; a weak D match, TRBD2 (5 bases). CDR1 is SGHAT, CDR2 FQNNGV, per germline. The length of the CDR3 is 14 residues. Trimming took 1 base from V and 9 from J, leaving 13 bases between them. CDR3: CASSLAVVASEQFF. The CDR3 nucleotides are TGTGCCAGCAGCTTAGCCGTGGTAGCGTCTGAGCAGTTCTTC.

This clonotype was seen only a few times. The V gene is TRBV21-1, the J gene TRBJ2-1; the table's D call of TRBD2 was not tested on the DNA. TRBV21-1 represents a pseudogene. The CDR3 loop spans 14 amino acids. The CDR3 region is CRAPGTSDYNEQFF. The CDR3 nucleotides are TGTAGGGCGCCCGGGACTAGCGACTACAATGAGCAGTTCTTC.

The chain recombines TRBV20-1 with TRBJ2-1; TRBD1 is a possible D gene (5 bases). The CDR3 length is 15 residues. V was pared by 5 bases and J by 1 base, with 15 bases between. CDR1 DFQATT and CDR2 SNEGSKA come from the germline V gene (reference sequence). The CDR3 nucleotides are TGCAGTGCTTTCGACCCTAGGGGTTCCTACAATGAGCAGTTCTTC. It yields the protein CSAFDPRGSYNEQFF.

The chain uses TRBV20-1 and TRBJ1-2; possible D gene TRBD1, 6 bases. The germline V gene encodes CDR1 DFQATT and CDR2 SNEGSKA (reference sequence). V lost 1 base, J lost 5 bases, and 14 bases lay in between. This CDR3 is built from 14 residues. Written as DNA, the CDR3 is TGCAGTGCTAGAGCAGCATCAGGGGCTTATGGCTACACCTTC. This sequence encodes CSARAASGAYGYTF.

The V gene is TRBV27, the J gene TRBJ1-1; no firm D call. CDR3 length equals 15 residues. Germline values: CDR1 MNHEY, CDR2 SMNVEV (reference sequence). The ends were cut back, 5 bases at V and 2 bases at J, with 15 bases in the middle. In nucleotides, the CDR3 is TGTGCCAGCAGTATAGGTCCCCGGGTTAACACTGAAGCTTTCTTT. It translates to CASSIGPRVNTEAFF.

The chain carries TRBV6-1 and TRBJ2-2; 7 bases align to TRBD2. In germline, CDR1 is MNHNS, CDR2 SASEGT. V lost 6 bases and J lost 0; bases outside the gene matches: 4. The CDR3 loop spans 15 amino acids. The CDR3 nucleotides read TGTGCCAGCAGCTCCAGCGGGACGAACACCGGGGAGCTGTTTTTT. It translates to CASSSSGTNTGELFF.

The V and J genes are TRBV6-1 and TRBJ2-3, with unresolved D. V was pared by 5 bases and J by 6 bases, with 9 bases between. The CDR3 extends over 12 amino acids. In germline, CDR1 is MNHNS, CDR2 SASEGT. The CDR3 sequence is CASSPTPDTQYF. The CDR3 nucleotides read TGTGCCAGCAGTCCTACTCCGGATACGCAGTATTTT.